This T cell receptor (beta chain) was obtained from a study of blood T cell repertoires in COVID-19 (dated by TCRdb to the early 2020s). Looking at the study overall: Samples covering the acute and convalescent phases of COVID-19 were provided by collaborators in the United States, Italy and Spain. The material from the prospective study consisted of cDNA or gDNA derived from T cells, B-cell-depleted T cells, or PBMCs. Subjects who had been exposed to COVID-19, were actively infected with it, or had recovered from it provided the deeply sampled blood TCRbeta repertoires that made up the dataset. The repertoires were released in a freely available public database meant as a resource for research on the immune response to SARS-CoV-2. The samples were drawn from the first 160 participants of the ongoing ImmuneRACE study and from 1,200 or so subjects provided by 6 global collaborators. A de-identified subject ID, COVID-19 status, age in years and sex were almost always included in the sample metadata. HLA class I and class II types, where available, came from metadata supplied by the sample provider rather than from assay-based typing.

The CDR3 sequence holds 15 residues, the cysteine and phenylalanine included. The entry retains the CDR3 DNA only, 45 bases that are in frame from base 1. In the germline V gene, CDR1 corresponds to SGDLS and CDR2 to YYNGEE. The germline ends are 18 bases apart after V is trimmed by 4 bases and J by 4 bases. Each collaborating institution followed its own protocols to collect whole blood in K2EDTA tubes. For TCRbeta analysis, collaborators shipped samples as frozen whole blood, isolated PBMCs, or DNA extracted from either of those sample types. A remark on this clone: The clone's antigen remains unknown. No much larger clone is present one base from it, and per-base qualities are unavailable.

TCRbeta CDR3 regions were amplified from genomic DNA using the immunoSEQ Assay, a bias-controlled multiplex PCR. In the paper's pipeline: Nucleated cell counts per sample were estimated from amplification of reference gene primers within the assay. Sequence reads were collapsed and filtered to measure the absolute abundance of every unique TCRbeta CDR3 rearrangement. For each sample, productive Simpson clonality was calculated as the square root of Simpson's diversity index across productive rearrangements. TCRdb provides this immuneACCESS table in a form limited to in-frame rearrangements. Some clones are lacking; in checked studies, under half of them reflect an unresolved V gene, and why the rest are absent is not known. V and J calls plus clone size are reproduced from that table; the DNA served to infer D and trimming. The sample table holds roughly 100,000 clones, of which almost 80% were seen once. The leading ten clones occupy roughly a tenth of the sample.

General findings and caveats noted by the study authors: The amount of clinical and demographic metadata varied by source and participant and was provided uncurated.

This receptor was identified in a man aged 55 to 70 with active or convalescent COVID-19. The sequenced material came from peripheral blood. The sequence links TRBV9 to TRBJ2-7; a tentative D match to TRBD2 spans 6 bases. The DNA sequence reads TGTGCCAGCAGCTCCTCTCCCCTCCTAGCGTACGAGCAGTACTTC. It codes for CASSSSPLLAYEQYF.